This T cell receptor beta chain was found in a study of patients and donors after allogeneic stem cell transplantation. The CDR3 length is 11 residues. V was shortened by 5 bases and J by 3 bases, with 5 bases between the two germline ends. From germline, CDR1 is MNHNY and CDR2 SVGAGI (reference sequence). Via MiXCR, TCRdb re-called the RT-PCR reads, giving one row per CDR3 protein. The repertoire consists of fewer than 30,000 distinct CDR3 sequences, with less than 45% occurring once and the leading ten covering 65% to 80%. The J gene is TRBJ2-7, the V gene TRBV6-6, with D hard to call. The receptor was isolated from a human donor who was either an allogeneic HSCT recipient or a stem cell or donor lymphocyte infusion donor (not recorded which). It is not recorded whose cells these are; they may come from a transplant donor. Input material: blood, either unsorted or a sorted T cell fraction (not recorded which). The CDR3 bases are TGTGCCAGCAGTCAGAGCTACGAGCAGTACTTC. Translated: CASSQSYEQYF.